This section outlines one T cell receptor (beta chain) sequence together with its context. The antigen is undetermined. A junction boundary mismatches the germline segment, possibly from a read error. The sample comes from a study of blood T cells in healthy people across ages. Whole-study results and caveats: Strongly correlated with naive T cell percentage was TCR beta diversity.

The donors, all healthy, were Caucasians living in Russia, aged about 6 to 95. For the second PCR, which ran for roughly 6 to 11 cycles, a sample-barcoded 5' primer and a J-beta primer mix were used. Each cDNA molecule, via a template-switch adaptor with 12 random nucleotides, was tagged. TCRdb itself ran the 5' RACE reads through MiXCR, one entry per CDR3 protein. This sample has some 710,000 distinct CDR3 sequences, with around half found just once. Germline CDR1 and CDR2: DFQATT and SNEGSKA (reference sequence). This CDR3 is built from 15 residues. The receptor was isolated from a man older than 75 in good health. What was sequenced was blood. The chain links TRBV20-1 to TRBJ2-3; D is uncertain. The CDR3 DNA sequence: TGCAGTGCTGGAGATACGGAGCCGGCGACAGATACGCAGTATTTT. Translation: CSAGDTEPATDTQYF.